This paragraph covers one TCR beta chain sequence. Antigen specificity is unknown. This specimen belongs to a study of T cell responses to AZD1222 COVID-19 vaccine. The study, taken as a whole, reports: Nearly half of the spike-specific TCRs reportedly recognize variant regions that carry no mutations. The number of AZD1222 recipients seropositive at baseline was only five to seven.

The CDR3 consists of 15 residues. Trimming removed 0 bases from V and 5 bases from J, with 13 bases in between. Germline V gene sequence: CDR1 KGHSH, CDR2 LQKENI. Assay used: immunoSEQ multiplex PCR; TCRdb lists only in-frame clones, some missing. The sample consists of over 90,000 clones, over 80% of them appearing once. The TCR originated in an adult in good health. The rearrangement links TRBV18 to TRBJ2-5, with D perhaps assigned TRBD1 or TRBD2 (5 bases each). The starting material was peripheral blood, obtained on day 0 of AZD1222 vaccination. The CDR3 protein is CASSPPGTGSETQYF. Written as DNA, the CDR3 is TGTGCCAGCTCACCACCCGGGACGGGATCGGAGACCCAGTACTTC. Full variable domain (outside the CDR3, taken from reference TRBV18 and TRBJ2-5): NAGVMQNPRHLVRRRGQEARLRCSPMKGHSHVYWYRQLPEEGLKFMVYLQKENIIDESGMPKERFSAEFPKEGPSILRIQQVVRGDSAAYFCASSPPGTGSETQYFGPGTRLLVL.